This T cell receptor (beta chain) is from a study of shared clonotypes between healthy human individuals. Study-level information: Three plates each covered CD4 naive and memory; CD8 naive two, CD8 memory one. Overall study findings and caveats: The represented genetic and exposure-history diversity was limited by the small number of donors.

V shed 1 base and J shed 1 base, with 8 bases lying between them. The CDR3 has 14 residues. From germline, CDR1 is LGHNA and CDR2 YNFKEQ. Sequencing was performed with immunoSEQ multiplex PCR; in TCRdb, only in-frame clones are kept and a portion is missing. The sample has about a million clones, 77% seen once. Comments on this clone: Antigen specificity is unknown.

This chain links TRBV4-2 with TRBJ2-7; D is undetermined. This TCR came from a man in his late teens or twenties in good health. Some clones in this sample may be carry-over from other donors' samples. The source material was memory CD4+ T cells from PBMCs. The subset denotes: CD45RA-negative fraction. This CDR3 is CASSQAIRSYEQYF. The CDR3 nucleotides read TGTGCCAGCAGCCAAGCGATAAGGTCCTACGAGCAGTACTTC.